These 8 T cell receptor beta chains share one sample of origin, sequenced in a study of CD8+ T cells in alopecia areata (dated by TCRdb to 2017 to 2018). Libraries came from the immunoSEQ multiplex PCR assay. RNA was extracted from all samples and reverse transcribed into cDNA, which served as template for TCR sequencing. Drawn from immuneACCESS, this table holds only the in-frame rearrangements with V and J called that TCRdb kept. Clones are partly lost; checked studies trace under half to an unresolved V gene and leave the rest unexplained. This sample gives over 90,000 clones in total; 55% of them show up just once. Together, the top ten hold around 10% of the sample. Sequencing was carried out using CD4+ T cells sorted from blood. The source of these receptors is a human donor in good health.

The V gene is TRBV25-1, the J gene TRBJ1-1; a possible D gene is TRBD1 (5 bases). V shed 7 bases and J shed 1 base, with 16 bases lying between them. Germline lookup yields CDR1 MGHDK and CDR2 SYGVNS. The CDR3 is 15 residues long. The CDR3 protein is CASTPWGGKNTEAFF. The CDR3 bases are TGTGCCAGCACCCCATGGGGGGGTAAGAACACTGAAGCTTTCTTT.

This clone is medium-sized (0.01 to 0.1%). Other DNA sequences in the same sample also yield this CDR3. CDR3 in amino acids: CASSLYGNTIYF. Written as DNA, the CDR3 is TGTGCCAGCAGCTTATATGGAAACACCATATATTTT. This chain links TRBV7-2 with TRBJ1-3; D is undetermined. CDR1 and CDR2 from the germline V gene are SGHTA and FQGNSA. This CDR3 region has 12 residues. The V gene lost 2 bases and the J gene lost 3 bases, with 2 bases spanning the gap.

J is TRBJ1-1 and V is TRBV30; D not certain. CDR1 and CDR2 (germline): GTSNPN, SVGIG (reference sequence). V lost 2 bases, J lost 8 bases, and 9 bases lay in between. The length of the CDR3 is 11 residues. The CDR3 coding sequence is TGTGCCTGGAGTTTCGCCCTAGAAGCTTTCTTT. It yields the protein CAWSFALEAFF.

The chain links TRBV7-2 to TRBJ2-7; perhaps TRBD2 as D (6 bases). V was cut by 4 bases and J by 4 bases, with 11 bases left in between. Germline-derived CDR1 and CDR2 are SGHTA and FQGNSA. CDR3 size: 13 residues. CDR3 region: CASSSYSGYEQYF. CDR3 in DNA: TGTGCCAGCAGCTCGTACAGCGGGTACGAGCAGTACTTC.

This clone was seen a handful of times. The chain recombines TRBV20-1 with TRBJ1-2; D may be TRBD1 (6 bases). The germline V gene has CDR1 DFQATT and CDR2 SNEGSKA (reference sequence). This CDR3 spans 11 amino acids. V shed 2 bases and J shed 7 bases, with 8 bases lying between them. CDR3 in DNA: TGCAGTGCTAGACAGGGGCCTGGCTACACCTTC. Amino acid sequence: CSARQGPGYTF.

The sample holds many counts of this clone. J is TRBJ2-5 and V is TRBV7-2; no reliable D call. The CDR3 sequence is 13 residues long. Germline CDR1 is SGHTA and CDR2 is FQGNSA. The V end lost 2 bases, the J end lost 0 bases, and 4 bases lay between the germline ends. The CDR3 DNA sequence: TGTGCCAGCAGCTTATCTAACCAAGAGACCCAGTACTTC. Translating gives CASSLSNQETQYF.

The genes are TRBV7-9 and TRBJ1-1; no firm D call. This CDR3 is 13 amino acids long. V was shortened by 4 bases and J by 0 bases, with 6 bases between the two germline ends. In germline, CDR1 is SEHNR, CDR2 FQNEAQ (reference sequence). CDR3 nucleotides: TGTGCCAGCAGCTCCGGCATGAACACTGAAGCTTTCTTT. Translation: CASSSGMNTEAFF.

This chain joins TRBV2 and TRBJ1-1; a possible D gene is TRBD1 (6 bases). This CDR3 has 15 residues. Per germline, CDR1 SNHLY and CDR2 FYNNEI. V was shortened by 3 bases and J by 4 bases, with 15 bases between the two germline ends. The CDR3 bases are TGTGCCAGCAGTGACCGGGGGGCGGCGAGCACTGAAGCTTTCTTT. Amino acids: CASSDRGAASTEAFF.